The 19 T cell receptor beta chains listed next were all sequenced from one sample in a study of shared clonotypes between healthy human individuals. Measured with immunoSEQ multiplex PCR; TCRdb has only the in-frame clones, and not every one. Altogether about 2.4 million clones are present, 93% being singletons, with the ten largest covering roughly 0.36%. Material for sequencing was naive CD4+ T cells from PBMCs. Subset denoted: CD45RA+ positively selected. The receptor set was obtained from a young man in good health. Some clones in this sample may be carry-over from other donors' samples.

The chain recombines TRBV7-9 with TRBJ2-1; possibly TRBD2 for D (5 bases). The CDR3 has 16 residues. The germline gives CDR1 SEHNR, CDR2 FQNEAQ (reference sequence). Trimming removed 4 bases from V and 2 bases from J, with 15 bases in between. The CDR3 is CASSSRGGRTYNEQFF. Here the CDR3 DNA reads TGTGCCAGCAGCTCTCGCGGAGGCCGAACCTACAATGAGCAGTTCTTC.

The CDR3 sequence: CASTLEGVSNEQFF. CDR3 sequence (DNA): TGTGCCAGCACCTTGGAGGGGGTTAGCAATGAGCAGTTCTTC. The rearrangement joins TRBV7-9 to TRBJ2-1; tentatively, D is TRBD1 or TRBD2 (6 bases each). Trimming shortened V by 7 bases and J by 6 bases, and 16 bases separated the two germline ends. This CDR3 contains 14 residues. The germline V gene encodes CDR1 SEHNR and CDR2 FQNEAQ (reference sequence).

V gene TRBV5-1 combines with J gene TRBJ2-3, with 11 bases that match TRBD2. The CDR3 has 15 amino acids. V was clipped by 1 base and J by 7 bases; unmatched bases: 5. Looked up from germline, CDR1 is SGHRS and CDR2 is YFSETQ. The CDR3 reads CASSLLAGGRNTQYF. In DNA, the CDR3 is TGCGCCAGCAGCTTGTTAGCGGGAGGGCGAAATACGCAGTATTTT.

V gene TRBV7-2 combines with J gene TRBJ2-5; 8 bases agree with TRBD1. CDR1 and CDR2 from the germline V gene are SGHTA and FQGNSA. There are 18 residues in the CDR3. The ends lost 2 bases at V and 1 base at J; junction bases unmatched: 12. The CDR3 region has the DNA TGTGCCAGCAGCTTAACAGGGGGGCAGGAGAGGGGCCAAGAGACCCAGTACTTC. Protein product: CASSLTGGQERGQETQYF. The variable domain in full, completed from reference TRBV7-2 and TRBJ2-5, reads GAGVSQSPSNKVTEKGKDVELRCDPISGHTALYWYRQSLGQGLEFLIYFQGNSAPDKSGLPSDRFSAERTGGSVSTLTIQRTQQEDSAVYLCASSLTGGQERGQETQYFGPGTRLLVL.

The rearrangement joins TRBV28 to TRBJ2-7, with 12 nucleotides matching TRBD1. The CDR3 length is 16 residues. Trimming at V came to 4 bases and at J to 9 bases, leaving 13 bases not matched to a gene. Per germline, CDR1 MDHEN and CDR2 SYDVKM. This chain's CDR3 is CASSYLPGQGAGGQYF. CDR3 sequence (DNA): TGTGCCAGCAGTTACCTGCCGGGACAGGGGGCTGGAGGGCAGTACTTC.

This chain connects TRBV4-3 to TRBJ1-4; D gene ambiguous. Germline loops: CDR1 LGHNA, CDR2 YSLEER. Trimming took off 0 bases at V and 10 bases at J, with 21 bases between the two ends. This CDR3 region has 17 residues. For the CDR3, the DNA is TGCGCCAGCAGCCAAGAAGTTGAGGGCAGGAGAGGGCGAAAACTGTTTTTT. This encodes CASSQEVEGRRGRKLFF.

This chain joins TRBV11-3 and TRBJ2-3, with D possibly TRBD2 on 6 matching bases. This CDR3 has 14 residues. The V gene lost 3 bases and the J gene lost 4 bases, with 11 bases spanning the gap. Looked up from germline, CDR1 is SGHNT and CDR2 is YENEEA. This chain's CDR3 is CASSFSGVADTQYF. CDR3 in DNA: TGTGCCAGCAGCTTTAGCGGAGTGGCAGATACGCAGTATTTT.

This clone is a singleton in its sample. The chain is built from TRBV4-1 and TRBJ2-1, with TRBD2 matching 7 bases. CDR1 is MGHRA, CDR2 YSYEKL, per germline. Trimming removed 1 base from V and 4 bases from J; junction bases left unmatched: 13. The CDR3 length is 18 residues. The CDR3: CASSQVRGGQGGYNEQFF. The CDR3 coding sequence is TGCGCCAGCAGCCAAGTTCGGGGAGGGCAGGGAGGTTACAATGAGCAGTTCTTC.

This chain links TRBV9 with TRBJ2-2; the D is unclear. CDR3 length: 14 residues. The germline V and J ends were trimmed by 1 base and 3 bases, with 7 bases remaining between them. The germline CDR1 and CDR2 sequences are SGDLS and YYNGEE. CDR3 protein: CASSVRLYTGELFF. DNA for the CDR3: TGTGCCAGCAGCGTACGACTCTACACCGGGGAGCTGTTTTTT.

A note on this clone: Within the sample, other DNA sequences also encode this same CDR3. In DNA, the CDR3 is TGTGCCAGCAGTTACTCGCGGACCGCTAGCACAGATACGCAGTATTTT. Translated: CASSYSRTASTDTQYF. This chain joins TRBV6-6 and TRBJ2-3; D gene ambiguous. Germline-derived CDR1 and CDR2 are MNHNY and SVGAGI (reference sequence). CDR3 length: 16 amino acids. The ends were cut back, 0 bases at V and 0 bases at J, with 10 bases in the middle.

The chain joins TRBV6-1 to TRBJ2-5; 11 bases line up with TRBD2. The germline V gene encodes CDR1 MNHNS and CDR2 SASEGT. This CDR3 contains 17 residues. After removal of 4 bases from V and 0 bases from J, the junction contained 7 bases not matched to a gene. CDR3 amino acids: CASSGGRLAGNQETQYF. In DNA form, the CDR3 reads TGTGCCAGCAGTGGGGGGAGACTAGCGGGAAACCAAGAGACCCAGTACTTC.

The chain carries TRBV6-5 and TRBJ2-2, with 7 bases identical to TRBD2. The V segment lost 6 bases and the J segment 2 bases; nucleotides outside the gene matches: 6. The CDR3 covers 15 residues. The V gene's germline CDR1 is MNHEY and CDR2 SVGAGI. In nucleotides, the CDR3 is TGTGCCAGCAGCGCGGGAGCTTCCAACACCGGGGAGCTGTTTTTT. Protein: CASSAGASNTGELFF.

This clone was seen once. The V call is TRBV9, the J call TRBJ2-2; D might be TRBD1 or TRBD2, each matching 5 bases. Germline CDR1 reads SGDLS; CDR2 reads YYNGEE. This CDR3 has 16 residues. The ends were cut back, 0 bases at V and 4 bases at J, with 13 bases in the middle. In DNA, the CDR3 is TGTGCCAGCAGCGTAGGCCGAGAGGGGTCCACCGGGGAGCTGTTTTTT. It encodes CASSVGREGSTGELFF. The full variable domain, completed using reference TRBV9 and TRBJ2-2, is DSGVTQTPKHLITATGQRVTLRCSPRSGDLSVYWYQQSLDQGLQFLIQYYNGEERAKGNILERFSAQQFPDLHSELNLSSLELGDSALYFCASSVGREGSTGELFFGEGSRLTVL.

This chain connects TRBV2 to TRBJ1-5; 7 bases match TRBD1. The germline V gene has CDR1 SNHLY and CDR2 FYNNEI. The V gene end was trimmed by 6 bases and the J gene end by 2 bases; junction bases not matched to a gene: 10. This CDR3 comprises 16 residues. Written as DNA, the CDR3 is TGTGCCAGCAGACCCATTGACAGGGCGGGCAATCAGCCCCAGCATTTT. It yields the protein CASRPIDRAGNQPQHF.

This sequence joins TRBV4-3 and TRBJ2-3; TRBD2 aligns across 10 bases. V shed 1 base, J shed 4 bases, and the junction held 5 bases outside the gene matches. The CDR3 is 16 residues long. In germline, CDR1 is LGHNA, CDR2 YSLEER. Here the CDR3 reads CASSQAASGRSDTQYF. Here the CDR3 DNA reads TGCGCCAGCAGCCAAGCGGCTAGCGGGAGATCAGATACGCAGTATTTT.

This chain joins TRBV27 and TRBJ1-5; no clear D. Trimming removed 1 base from V and 6 bases from J, with 4 bases in between. The V gene's germline CDR1 is MNHEY and CDR2 SMNVEV (reference sequence). The CDR3 spans 12 residues. CDR3 coding DNA: TGTGCCAGCAGTTTATTCGGTCAGCCCCAGCATTTT. Protein: CASSLFGQPQHF.

J is TRBJ2-7 and V is TRBV19, with 7 positions matching TRBD1. This CDR3 region has 14 residues. In germline, CDR1 is LNHDA, CDR2 SQIVND (reference sequence). V lost 5 bases and J lost 6; bases outside the gene matches: 10. CDR3 in amino acids: CASSPQTGHGEQYF. The CDR3 DNA sequence: TGTGCCAGTAGTCCGCAGACAGGGCACGGCGAGCAGTACTTC.

This chain joins TRBV5-8 and TRBJ2-1, with 13 positions matching TRBD2. Germline CDR1 SGHTS, CDR2 YDEGEE. CDR3 length: 19 residues. The V gene end was trimmed by 1 base and the J gene end by 0 bases; junction bases not matched to a gene: 7. The CDR3 spells CASSLMGTSGTYSYNEQFF. The CDR3 DNA follows: TGTGCCAGCAGCTTGATGGGGACTAGCGGGACCTACTCCTACAATGAGCAGTTCTTC. The variable domain in full, completed from reference TRBV5-8 and TRBJ2-1, reads EAGVTQSPTHLIKTRGQQATLRCSPISGHTSVYWYQQALGLGLQFLLWYDEGEERNRGNFPPRFSGRQFPNYSSELNVNALELEDSALYLCASSLMGTSGTYSYNEQFFGPGTRLTVL.

The V and J genes are TRBV4-1 and TRBJ2-7, with 9 bases matching TRBD1. V lost 2 bases to trimming and J lost 2 bases; unmatched junction nucleotides: 7. The CDR3 is 16 residues long. Germline loops: CDR1 MGHRA, CDR2 YSYEKL. The CDR3 nucleotides are TGCGCCAGCAGCCAATTCTCCGGGACAGGGACCTACGAGCAGTACTTC. Protein product: CASSQFSGTGTYEQYF.